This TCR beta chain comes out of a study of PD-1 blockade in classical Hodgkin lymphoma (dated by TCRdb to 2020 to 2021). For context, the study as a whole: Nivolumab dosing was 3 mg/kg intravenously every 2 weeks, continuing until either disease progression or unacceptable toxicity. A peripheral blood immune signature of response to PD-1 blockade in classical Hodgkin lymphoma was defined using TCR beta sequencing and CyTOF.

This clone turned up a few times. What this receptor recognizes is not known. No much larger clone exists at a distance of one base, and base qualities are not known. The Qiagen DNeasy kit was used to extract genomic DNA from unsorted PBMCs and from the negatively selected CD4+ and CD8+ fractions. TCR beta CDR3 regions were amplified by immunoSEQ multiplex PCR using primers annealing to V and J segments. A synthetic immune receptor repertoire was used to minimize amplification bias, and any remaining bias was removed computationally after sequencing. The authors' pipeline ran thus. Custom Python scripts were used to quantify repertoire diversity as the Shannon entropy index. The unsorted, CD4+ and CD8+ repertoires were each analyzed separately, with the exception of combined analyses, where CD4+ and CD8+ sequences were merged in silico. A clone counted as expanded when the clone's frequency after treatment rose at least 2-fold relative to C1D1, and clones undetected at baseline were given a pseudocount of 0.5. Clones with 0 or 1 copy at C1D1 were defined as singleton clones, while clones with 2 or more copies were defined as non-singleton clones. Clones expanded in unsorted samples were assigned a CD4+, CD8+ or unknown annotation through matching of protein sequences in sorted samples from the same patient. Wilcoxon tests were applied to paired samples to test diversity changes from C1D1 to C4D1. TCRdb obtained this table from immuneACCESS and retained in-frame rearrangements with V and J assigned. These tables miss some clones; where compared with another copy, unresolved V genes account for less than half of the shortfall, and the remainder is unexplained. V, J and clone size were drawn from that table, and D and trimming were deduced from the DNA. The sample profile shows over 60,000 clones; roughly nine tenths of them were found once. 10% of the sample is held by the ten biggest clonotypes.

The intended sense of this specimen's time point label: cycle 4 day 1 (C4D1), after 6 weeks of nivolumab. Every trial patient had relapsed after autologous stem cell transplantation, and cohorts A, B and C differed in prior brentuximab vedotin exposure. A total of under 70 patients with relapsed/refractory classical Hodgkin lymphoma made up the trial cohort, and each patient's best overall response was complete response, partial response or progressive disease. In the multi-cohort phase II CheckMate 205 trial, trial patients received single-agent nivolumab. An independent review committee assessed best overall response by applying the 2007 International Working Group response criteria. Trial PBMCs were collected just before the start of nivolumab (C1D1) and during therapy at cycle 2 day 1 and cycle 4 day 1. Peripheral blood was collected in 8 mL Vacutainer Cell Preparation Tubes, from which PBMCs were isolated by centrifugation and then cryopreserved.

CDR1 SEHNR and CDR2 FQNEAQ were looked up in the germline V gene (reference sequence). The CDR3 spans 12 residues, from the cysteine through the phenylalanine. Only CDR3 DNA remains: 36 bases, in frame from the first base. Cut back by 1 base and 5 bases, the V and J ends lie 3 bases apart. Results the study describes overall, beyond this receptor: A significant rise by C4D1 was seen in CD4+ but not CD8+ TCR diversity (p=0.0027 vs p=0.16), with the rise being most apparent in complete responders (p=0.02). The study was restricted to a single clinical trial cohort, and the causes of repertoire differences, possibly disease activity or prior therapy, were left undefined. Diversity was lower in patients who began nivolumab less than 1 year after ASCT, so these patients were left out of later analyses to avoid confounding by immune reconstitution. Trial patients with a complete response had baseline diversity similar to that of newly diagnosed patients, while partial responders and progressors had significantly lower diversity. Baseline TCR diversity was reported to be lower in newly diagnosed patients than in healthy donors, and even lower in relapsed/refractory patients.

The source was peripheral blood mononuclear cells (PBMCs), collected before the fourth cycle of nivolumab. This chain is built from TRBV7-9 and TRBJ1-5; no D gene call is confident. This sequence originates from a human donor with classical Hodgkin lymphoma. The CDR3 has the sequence CASSLEDQPQHF. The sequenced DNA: TGTGCCAGCAGCTTAGAGGATCAGCCCCAGCATTTT.